These 22 T cell receptor beta chains originate from one sample sequenced in a study of early T cells in non-severe SARS-CoV-2 infection. TCRdb re-analysed the 5' RACE reads in MiXCR, keeping a single row per CDR3 protein. The table shows 65,000 to 70,000 distinct CDR3 sequences, with 11% occurring only once. The specimen was whole blood. These receptors all stem from an adult who was a healthcare worker with PCR-confirmed SARS-CoV-2 infection or an uninfected control (not recorded which).

The table lists this clonotype with a few counts. V usage is TRBV6-1 and J usage is TRBJ2-7; D is uncertain. The CDR3 is 11 residues long. Germline CDR1 reads MNHNS; CDR2 reads SASEGT. V lost 8 bases and J 6 bases, leaving 11 bases between the germline ends. DNA of the CDR3: TGTGCCAGCTTGGGCGGAATCGAGCAGTACTTC. Translation: CASLGGIEQYF.

The rearrangement uses TRBV29-1 and TRBJ2-1; 9 positions agree with TRBD2. This CDR3 contains 17 residues. With V trimmed by 4 bases and J by 2 bases, 12 bases remained unmatched. The V gene's germline CDR1 is SQVTM and CDR2 ANQGSEA. The CDR3 protein is CSVGLADSPWPYNEQFF. The CDR3 bases are TGCAGCGTTGGACTAGCGGACTCCCCTTGGCCCTACAATGAGCAGTTCTTC.

V is TRBV5-4 and J is TRBJ2-1, with TRBD2 matching over 12 bases. Losses at the gene ends were 0 bases for V and 12 bases for J; bases not matched to a gene: 10. This CDR3 contains 16 residues. Looked up from germline, CDR1 is SGHNT and CDR2 is YYREEE (reference sequence). CDR3 in amino acids: CASSLEGLAGPRGQFF. In DNA form, the CDR3 reads TGTGCCAGCAGCTTGGAGGGACTAGCGGGCCCAAGGGGGCAGTTCTTC.

This clonotype was found a few times. This rearrangement joins TRBV30 to TRBJ2-7; a possible D gene is TRBD1 (6 bases). This CDR3 is 13 amino acids long. V lost 3 bases to trimming and J lost 5 bases, with 14 bases between them. Germline V lookup: CDR1 GTSNPN, CDR2 SVGIG (reference sequence). CDR3 in amino acids: CAWRQGGINEQYF. The CDR3 region has the DNA TGTGCCTGGAGACAGGGCGGAATCAACGAGCAGTACTTC.

The chain employs TRBV7-2 and TRBJ2-5; D not certain. This CDR3 comprises 14 residues. The V end lost 1 base, the J end lost 2 bases, and 8 bases lay between the germline ends. CDR1 is SGHTA and CDR2 is FQGNSA in the germline V gene. The CDR3 reads CASSLDAVQETQYF. CDR3 DNA: TGTGCCAGCAGCTTAGACGCGGTACAAGAGACCCAGTACTTC.

The chain combines TRBV18 with TRBJ1-1; D gene ambiguous. Trimming took off 6 bases at V and 2 bases at J, with 10 bases between the two ends. Germline values: CDR1 KGHSH, CDR2 LQKENI. The CDR3 has 13 residues. Written as DNA, the CDR3 is TGTGCCAGCTCCCCGGGCCGAAACACTGAAGCTTTCTTT. This gives the protein CASSPGRNTEAFF.

This rearrangement joins TRBV5-6 to TRBJ2-2; tentatively, D is TRBD2 (6 bases). The V gene's germline CDR1 is SGHDT and CDR2 YYEEEE. The CDR3 sequence is 16 residues long. Deletions cut 0 bases from V and 3 bases from J, with 12 bases between. In DNA, the CDR3 is TGTGCCAGCAGCTTGGACGGGGGTGTGGACACCGGGGAGCTGTTTTTT. It translates to CASSLDGGVDTGELFF.

This clonotype was observed many times. The CDR3, as DNA: TGCAGTGCTAGAGACCCAAGGGAGGGAGTCTGGTCCGAGCAGTACTTC. Its translation is CSARDPREGVWSEQYF. The V and J genes are TRBV20-1 and TRBJ2-7; 7 bases align to TRBD2. Germline CDR1 DFQATT, CDR2 SNEGSKA (reference sequence). V lost 0 bases, J lost 6 bases, and 14 bases stayed unmatched. The CDR3 has 16 amino acids.

The chain links TRBV11-2 to TRBJ2-3, with D perhaps matching TRBD2 (6 bases). Per germline, CDR1 SGHAT and CDR2 FQNNGV. Trimming stripped 5 bases from V and 4 bases from J, with 13 bases between. The CDR3 has 14 amino acids. The CDR3 spells CASSRNSGSDTQYF. CDR3 in DNA: TGTGCCAGCAGCCGAAATAGCGGCTCAGATACGCAGTATTTT.

Only a few counts were recorded for this clonotype. J is TRBJ1-1 and V is TRBV2; 7 bases are shared with TRBD1. Looked up from germline, CDR1 is SNHLY and CDR2 is FYNNEI. V trimming: 8 bases; J trimming: 8 bases; junction bases outside the gene matches: 5. The CDR3 is 11 residues long. CDR3 coding DNA: TGTGCCAGCGGCCAGACAGGGGAAGCTTTCTTT. Translated, it gives CASGQTGEAFF. Full variable domain (outside the CDR3, taken from reference TRBV2 and TRBJ1-1): EPEVTQTPSHQVTQMGQEVILRCVPISNHLYFYWYRQILGQKVEFLVSFYNNEISEKSEIFDDQFSVERPDGSNFTLKIRSTKLEDSAMYFCASGQTGEAFFGQGTRLTVV.

This clonotype was counted only a few times. The genes are TRBV12-3 or TRBV12-4 and TRBJ1-5; no clear D gene. V lost 3 bases and J lost 4, with 13 bases in between. This CDR3 contains 15 residues. For the CDR3, the DNA is TGTGCCAGCAGTTTTCACGGACGGAGTAATCAGCCCCAGCATTTT. The encoded protein is CASSFHGRSNQPQHF.

This clonotype was recorded a few times. CDR3 residues: CAWTRTGDYEQYF. The CDR3 DNA reads as TGTGCCTGGACCAGGACAGGGGACTACGAGCAGTACTTC. V gene TRBV30 combines with J gene TRBJ2-7; TRBD1 agrees at 9 bases. CDR3 size: 13 residues. Germline trimming cut 4 bases from V and 3 bases from J; bases unmatched to any gene: 4. CDR1 is GTSNPN and CDR2 is SVGIG in the germline V gene (reference sequence).

V and J are TRBV7-2 and TRBJ1-1, with unresolved D. The V and J ends lost 6 bases and 2 bases respectively, with 13 bases between them. Germline V gives CDR1 SGHTA, CDR2 FQGNSA. The CDR3 has 14 amino acids. DNA for the CDR3: TGTGCCAGCAGTCCAGGCAGAACAAACACTGAAGCTTTCTTT. Amino acids: CASSPGRTNTEAFF.

This clonotype was recorded a few times. This chain links TRBV11-2 with TRBJ2-3; unclear D gene. In germline, CDR1 is SGHAT, CDR2 FQNNGV. Trimming took 4 bases from V and 1 from J, leaving 6 bases between them. The CDR3 is 13 amino acids. This CDR3 is CASSYLGTDTQYF. DNA for the CDR3: TGTGCCAGCAGCTACTTAGGCACAGATACGCAGTATTTT.

This clonotype appeared a few times. J is TRBJ1-1 and V is TRBV5-1; D is unclear. The V end lost 0 bases, the J end lost 1 base, and 7 bases lay between the germline ends. There are 14 residues in the CDR3. CDR1 SGHRS and CDR2 YFSETQ come from the germline V gene. In DNA, the CDR3 is TGCGCCAGCAGCTTGGGAGAATGGAACACTGAAGCTTTCTTT. Residues: CASSLGEWNTEAFF.

The chain employs TRBV7-3 and TRBJ2-3; TRBD1 matches 7 bases. This CDR3 is 13 amino acids long. The germline CDR1 and CDR2 sequences are SGHTA and FQGTGA. The junction had 3 bases not matched to a gene; V was cut back by 5 bases and J by 4 bases. CDR3 sequence: CASSPRGPDTQYF. Here the CDR3 DNA reads TGTGCCAGCAGCCCGAGGGGGCCAGATACGCAGTATTTT.

This clonotype has just a few counts. This chain connects TRBV4-1 to TRBJ1-5; 8 nucleotides match TRBD1. This CDR3 spans 16 amino acids. Germline V gene sequence: CDR1 MGHRA, CDR2 YSYEKL. V shed 4 bases, J shed 0 bases, and the junction held 5 bases outside the gene matches. CDR3 sequence reads: CASSRTGIDSNQPQHF. Here the CDR3 DNA reads TGCGCCAGCAGCCGGACAGGGATCGATAGCAATCAGCCCCAGCATTTT.

The chain carries TRBV7-2 and TRBJ1-2, with D uncertain. CDR3 length equals 14 residues. Germline assignment: CDR1 SGHTA and CDR2 FQGNSA. V lost 5 bases to trimming and J lost 4 bases, with 14 bases between them. Here the CDR3 DNA reads TGTGCCAGCAGCCCGACGGGGAAAGGCTATGGCTACACCTTC. Encoded protein: CASSPTGKGYGYTF.

The rearrangement uses TRBV12-3 or TRBV12-4 and TRBJ1-2, with a weak D call TRBD1 (5 bases). The CDR3 has 15 residues. V lost 1 base to trimming and J lost 0 bases, with 9 bases between them. Here the CDR3 reads CASSLGGVANYGYTF. DNA of the CDR3: TGTGCCAGCAGTTTAGGGGGCGTAGCTAACTATGGCTACACCTTC.

This clonotype appeared a single time. The V and J genes are TRBV20-1 and TRBJ2-7; 9 bases map to TRBD2. The junction had 3 bases not matched to a gene; V was cut back by 1 base and J by 2 bases. CDR1 is DFQATT, CDR2 SNEGSKA, per germline (reference sequence). There are 14 residues in the CDR3. This chain's CDR3 is CSARVAGGAYEQYF. CDR3 bases: TGCAGTGCTAGAGTGGCGGGAGGGGCCTACGAGCAGTACTTC.

V usage is TRBV29-1 and J usage is TRBJ2-3, with D uncertain. Deletions cut 4 bases from V and 0 bases from J, with 17 bases between. The V gene's germline CDR1 is SQVTM and CDR2 ANQGSEA. The CDR3 loop spans 16 amino acids. The CDR3 DNA is TGCAGCGTTGCGGGCGTGTGGTTGCGGAGCACAGATACGCAGTATTTT. The encoded protein is CSVAGVWLRSTDTQYF.

This clonotype was recorded a few times. The chain recombines TRBV11-2 with TRBJ1-6; D uncertain. CDR1 and CDR2 from the germline V gene are SGHAT and FQNNGV. The ends were cut back, 0 bases at V and 12 bases at J, with 9 bases in the middle. CDR3 length: 13 residues. DNA for the CDR3: TGTGCCAGCAGCTTAGAACCCCTAGGACCCCTCCACTTT. It specifies CASSLEPLGPLHF.